These 21 T cell receptor beta chains were all obtained from the same sample, sequenced in a study of blood T cell repertoires in COVID-19. Profiled with immunoSEQ multiplex PCR; TCRdb holds only in-frame clones, not every one. Among about 250,000 clones listed, 70% to 90% were seen once. What was sequenced was PBMCs or T cells enriched from blood (not recorded which). Receptors were obtained from a woman in her twenties or thirties who had recovered from COVID-19.

The chain couples TRBV19 to TRBJ1-1, with 7 bases aligning to TRBD1. The CDR3 sequence is 13 residues long. Germline V lookup: CDR1 LNHDA, CDR2 SQIVND (reference sequence). With V trimmed by 6 bases and J by 0 bases, 1 base remained unmatched. In nucleotides, the CDR3 is TGTGCCAGTAGGGGACAGTTGAACACTGAAGCTTTCTTT. It specifies CASRGQLNTEAFF.

This clone was picked up a small number of times. The rearrangement uses TRBV29-1 and TRBJ2-7; possible D gene TRBD2, 7 bases. V shed 4 bases and J shed 2 bases, with 15 bases lying between them. Germline V gene sequence: CDR1 SQVTM, CDR2 ANQGSEA. CDR3 size: 14 residues. The DNA for the CDR3 is TGCAGCGTTGTAGGGGGGGGCGAACCCTACGAGCAGTACTTC. Amino acids: CSVVGGGEPYEQYF.

The chain has TRBV24-1 and TRBJ2-3, with TRBD1 matching 8 bases. Per the germline V gene, CDR1 is KGHDR and CDR2 is SFDVKD. The ends lost 3 bases at V and 4 bases at J; junction bases unmatched: 5. The CDR3 has 15 amino acids. The CDR3 region is CATSDRTGFADTQYF. For the CDR3, the DNA is TGTGCCACCAGTGATCGGACAGGGTTCGCAGATACGCAGTATTTT.

The CDR3: CASRSGTTHYEQYF. CDR3 nucleotide sequence: TGTGCCAGCAGATCCGGGACTACCCACTACGAGCAGTACTTC. This chain links TRBV5-6 with TRBJ2-7; 7 bases agree with TRBD2. The CDR3 totals 14 residues. Germline assignment: CDR1 SGHDT and CDR2 YYEEEE. The junction had 8 bases not matched to a gene; V was cut back by 5 bases and J by 3 bases.

V is TRBV4-1 and J is TRBJ1-1, with D possibly TRBD1 on 5 matching bases. Germline V gene sequence: CDR1 MGHRA, CDR2 YSYEKL. This CDR3 is 16 amino acids long. Trimming shortened V by 3 bases and J by 10 bases, and 24 bases separated the two germline ends. Here the CDR3 DNA reads TGCGCCAGCAGCCAGCCGCTATTGCAGGGATCACAATTAGCTTTCTTT. Its protein product is CASSQPLLQGSQLAFF.

The chain employs TRBV1 and TRBJ2-1; the table's D call, TRBD2, was not checked against the DNA. TRBV1 is a documented pseudogene. This CDR3 contains 15 residues. DNA of the CDR3: TGCACCAGCAGTTTTTCTAGCGGGGGGGCTATTCTTCGGTTCTTC. The encoded protein is CTSSFSSGGAILRFF.

The J gene is TRBJ2-7, the V gene TRBV2; TRBD2 matches at 14 bases. Germline values: CDR1 SNHLY, CDR2 FYNNEI. V gave up 1 base and J gave up 0 bases; unmatched junction bases: 2. CDR3 size: 17 residues. DNA of the CDR3: TGTGCCAGCAGTGAAGGGACTAGCGGGAGGAGCTCCTACGAGCAGTACTTC. This encodes CASSEGTSGRSSYEQYF.

This rearrangement joins TRBV6-5 to TRBJ1-3; the D is unclear. The germline CDR1 and CDR2 sequences are MNHEY and SVGAGI. The CDR3 covers 12 residues. CDR3 in amino acids: CAILSSGNTIYF. The CDR3 region has the DNA TGTGCGATTCTTAGCTCTGGAAACACCATATATTTT.

The chain employs TRBV5-6 and TRBJ2-4, with 7 bases lining up with TRBD2. The trim removed 0 bases at V and 0 bases at J, leaving 9 bases unmatched. CDR1 is SGHDT, CDR2 YYEEEE, per germline. The CDR3 sequence is 18 residues long. CDR3 amino acids: CASSLVPHGGGAKNIQYF. CDR3 DNA sequence: TGTGCCAGCAGCTTGGTCCCCCATGGCGGGGGAGCCAAAAACATTCAGTACTTC.

This clone was seen more than once but under ten times. The CDR3 loop is CASSFDRGFGTGELFF. CDR3 in DNA: TGTGCCAGCAGCTTCGACCGGGGATTTGGCACCGGGGAGCTGTTTTTT. V gene TRBV5-4 combines with J gene TRBJ2-2; maybe TRBD2 (5 bases). The CDR3 is made up of 16 amino acids. The germline V gene encodes CDR1 SGHNT and CDR2 YYREEE (reference sequence). V dropped 2 bases and J dropped 4 bases, with 15 bases sitting between them.

This chain joins TRBV5-6 and TRBJ2-5; 7 bases fit TRBD1. The CDR3 runs to 16 residues. The germline V gene encodes CDR1 SGHDT and CDR2 YYEEEE. After removal of 0 bases from V and 5 bases from J, the junction contained 10 bases not matched to a gene. CDR3 nucleotides: TGTGCCAGCAGCTTGGGACCCACACAGGGGTTTGAGACCCAGTACTTC. Translated, it gives CASSLGPTQGFETQYF.

The rearrangement links TRBV21-1 to TRBJ2-2; the D segment call TRBD1 is taken from the table without a DNA check. TRBV21-1 has pseudogene status. CDR3 length equals 15 residues. CDR3 region: CASSLRQENTGELFF. The CDR3 region has the DNA TGTGCCAGCAGCCTCCGACAGGAGAACACCGGGGAGCTGTTTTTT.

CDR3 in amino acids: CASSARQGASGYGYTF. The CDR3 region has the DNA TGTGCCAGCAGTGCCAGACAGGGGGCTTCTGGCTATGGCTACACCTTC. The chain links TRBV2 to TRBJ1-2, with 10 positions matching TRBD1. The germline V gene encodes CDR1 SNHLY and CDR2 FYNNEI. V lost 4 bases and J lost 4; bases outside the gene matches: 9. The CDR3 sequence is 16 residues long.

V gene TRBV24-1 combines with J gene TRBJ2-6, with TRBD1 matching over 9 bases. The CDR3 spans 17 residues. CDR1 is KGHDR, CDR2 SFDVKD, per germline. V was pared by 5 bases and J by 0 bases, with 4 bases of the junction left unmatched. The CDR3 loop reads CATSGTGGFSGANVLTF. The CDR3 DNA reads TGTGCCACCAGTGGTACAGGGGGCTTCTCTGGGGCCAACGTCCTGACTTTC.

The CDR3 loop is CASSQSPGFNEVSNEKLFF. CDR3 nucleotides: TGTGCCAGCAGTCAATCTCCAGGGTTTAACGAAGTGTCTAATGAAAAACTGTTTTTT. This rearrangement joins TRBV7-9 to TRBJ1-4, with D perhaps TRBD1 (5 bases). The germline gives CDR1 SEHNR, CDR2 FQNEAQ (reference sequence). This CDR3 is 19 amino acids long. The V gene lost 6 bases and the J gene lost 3 bases, with 26 bases spanning the gap. Based on the CDR3 plus reference TRBV7-9 and TRBJ1-4, the full variable domain is DTGVSQNPRHKITKRGQNVTFRCDPISEHNRLYWYRQTLGQGPEFLTYFQNEAQLEKSRLLSDRFSAERPKGSFSTLEIQRTEQGDSAMYLCASSQSPGFNEVSNEKLFFGSGTQLSVL.

This chain connects TRBV27 to TRBJ2-1, with TRBD1 identical over 8 bases. CDR1 and CDR2 from the germline V gene are MNHEY and SMNVEV (reference sequence). This CDR3 comprises 14 residues. Trimming removed 7 bases from V and 4 bases from J; junction bases left unmatched: 6. The CDR3 DNA follows: TGTGCCAGCACAACCAGACAGGGGTACAATGAGCAGTTCTTC. It encodes CASTTRQGYNEQFF.

The gene calls are TRBV6-5 and TRBJ1-1, with a possible D match to TRBD1 (5 bases). Trimming shortened V by 7 bases and J by 13 bases, and 25 bases separated the two germline ends. The germline V gene has CDR1 MNHEY and CDR2 SVGAGI. The CDR3 totals 14 residues. The CDR3 DNA reads TGTGCCAGCACCCAAGGCGGAGTAGGGGAAGTTCTTTTCTTT. Protein sequence: CASTQGGVGEVLFF.

This chain joins TRBV7-9 and TRBJ2-5, with TRBD2 matching 9 bases. CDR3 size: 11 residues. CDR1 and CDR2 (germline): SEHNR, FQNEAQ (reference sequence). Here the CDR3 DNA reads TGTGGAAGCGGGGGGCCAGAGACCCAGTACTTC. Its protein product is CGSGGPETQYF.

The chain uses TRBV6-4 and TRBJ1-5; D call uncertain. The germline V gene has CDR1 MRHNA and CDR2 SNTAGT. Trimming pared 3 bases from V and 3 bases from J, leaving 12 bases between. This CDR3 contains 15 residues. The CDR3 DNA reads TGTGCCAGCAGTGAGGCAGAGAGGGACAATCAGCCCCAGCATTTT. It translates to CASSEAERDNQPQHF.

Only one count was recorded for this clone. The rearrangement uses TRBV18 and TRBJ2-7; 7 bases align to TRBD2. The V gene end was trimmed by 3 bases and the J gene end by 5 bases; junction bases not matched to a gene: 10. The CDR3 totals 15 residues. From germline, CDR1 is KGHSH and CDR2 LQKENI. The chain's CDR3 is CASSPQRGREHEQYF. The CDR3 nucleotides read TGTGCCAGCTCACCCCAGCGGGGACGGGAACACGAGCAGTACTTC.

This clone was observed a single time. The chain is built from TRBV28 and TRBJ1-1; 7 bases align to TRBD1. In germline, CDR1 is MDHEN, CDR2 SYDVKM. The CDR3 covers 18 residues. V shed 5 bases, J shed 3 bases, and the junction held 18 bases outside the gene matches. The CDR3 DNA is TGTGCCAGCAGTCGTCTAGACACCGAGGGGGCGCGGGACACTGAAGCTTTCTTT. This sequence encodes CASSRLDTEGARDTEAFF.